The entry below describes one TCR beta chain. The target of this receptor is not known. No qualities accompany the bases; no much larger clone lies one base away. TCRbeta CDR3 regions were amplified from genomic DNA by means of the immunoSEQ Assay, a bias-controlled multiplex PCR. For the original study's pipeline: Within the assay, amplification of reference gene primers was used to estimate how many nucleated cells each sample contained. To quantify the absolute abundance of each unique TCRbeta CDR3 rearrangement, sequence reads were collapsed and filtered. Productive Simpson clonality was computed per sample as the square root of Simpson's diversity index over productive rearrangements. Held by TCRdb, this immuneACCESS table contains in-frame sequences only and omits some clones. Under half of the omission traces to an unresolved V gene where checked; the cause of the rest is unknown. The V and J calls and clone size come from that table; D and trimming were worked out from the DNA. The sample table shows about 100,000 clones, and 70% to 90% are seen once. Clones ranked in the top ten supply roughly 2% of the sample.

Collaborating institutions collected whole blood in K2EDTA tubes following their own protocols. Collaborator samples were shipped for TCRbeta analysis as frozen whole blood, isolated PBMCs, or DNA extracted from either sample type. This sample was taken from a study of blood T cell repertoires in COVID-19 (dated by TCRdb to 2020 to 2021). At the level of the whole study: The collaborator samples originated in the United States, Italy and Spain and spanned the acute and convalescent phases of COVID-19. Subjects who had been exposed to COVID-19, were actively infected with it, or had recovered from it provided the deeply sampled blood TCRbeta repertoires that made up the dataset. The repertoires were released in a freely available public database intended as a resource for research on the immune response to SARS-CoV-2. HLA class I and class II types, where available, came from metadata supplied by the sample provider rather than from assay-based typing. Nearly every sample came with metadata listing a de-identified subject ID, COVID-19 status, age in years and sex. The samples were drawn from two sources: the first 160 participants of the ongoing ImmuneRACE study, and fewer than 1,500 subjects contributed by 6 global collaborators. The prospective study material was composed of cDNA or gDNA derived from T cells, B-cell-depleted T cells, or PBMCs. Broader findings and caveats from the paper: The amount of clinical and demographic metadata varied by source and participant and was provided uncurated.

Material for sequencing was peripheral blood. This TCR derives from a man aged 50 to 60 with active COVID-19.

The DNA reads as follows: TGTGCCAGCCTTGTGCCGGGGACTGAAGCTTTCTTT. It translates as CASLVPGTEAFF. The rearranged chain carries TRBV6-5 and TRBJ1-1, with the D gene too uncertain to name. Its CDR3 holds 12 amino acids, cysteine through phenylalanine. The retained sequence is limited to the CDR3, 36 bases, with the frame set at the first base. The V and J ends are trimmed by 8 bases and 5 bases, leaving 12 bases between them. The germline V gene yields MNHEY for CDR1 and SVGAGI for CDR2.